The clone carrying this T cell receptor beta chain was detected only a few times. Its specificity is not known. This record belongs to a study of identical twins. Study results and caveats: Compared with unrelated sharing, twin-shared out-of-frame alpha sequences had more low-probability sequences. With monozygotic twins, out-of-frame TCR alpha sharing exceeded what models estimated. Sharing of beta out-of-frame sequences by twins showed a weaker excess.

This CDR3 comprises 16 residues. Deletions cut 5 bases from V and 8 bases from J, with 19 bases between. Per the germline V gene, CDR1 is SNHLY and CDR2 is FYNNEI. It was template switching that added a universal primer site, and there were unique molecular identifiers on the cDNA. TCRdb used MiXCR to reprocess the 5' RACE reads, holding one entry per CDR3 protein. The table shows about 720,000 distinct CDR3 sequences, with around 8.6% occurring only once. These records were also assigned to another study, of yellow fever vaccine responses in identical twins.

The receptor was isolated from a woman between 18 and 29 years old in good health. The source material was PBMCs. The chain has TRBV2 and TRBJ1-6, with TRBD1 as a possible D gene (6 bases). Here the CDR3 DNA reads TGTGCCAGCAGTCAAAGGGGGGGGCGTGATTATTCACCCCTCCACTTT. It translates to CASSQRGGRDYSPLHF.